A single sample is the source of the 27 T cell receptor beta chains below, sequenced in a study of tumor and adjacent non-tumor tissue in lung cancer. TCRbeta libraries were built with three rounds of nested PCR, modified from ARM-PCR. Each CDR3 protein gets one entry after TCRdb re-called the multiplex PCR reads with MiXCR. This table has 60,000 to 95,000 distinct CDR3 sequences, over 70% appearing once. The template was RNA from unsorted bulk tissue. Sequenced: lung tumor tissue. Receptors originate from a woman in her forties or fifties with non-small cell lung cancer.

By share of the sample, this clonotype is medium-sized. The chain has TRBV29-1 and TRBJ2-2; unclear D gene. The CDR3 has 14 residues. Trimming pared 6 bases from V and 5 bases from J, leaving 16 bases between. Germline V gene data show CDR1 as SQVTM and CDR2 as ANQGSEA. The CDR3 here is CSVPLGHLTGELFF. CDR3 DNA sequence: TGCAGCGTCCCCTTGGGCCACCTAACCGGGGAGCTGTTTTTT.

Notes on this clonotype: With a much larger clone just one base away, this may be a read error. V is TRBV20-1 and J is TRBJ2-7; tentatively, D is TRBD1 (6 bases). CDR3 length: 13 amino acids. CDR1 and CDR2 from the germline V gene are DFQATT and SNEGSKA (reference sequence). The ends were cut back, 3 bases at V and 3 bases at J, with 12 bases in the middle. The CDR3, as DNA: TGCAGTGCTAGGGGGACACGCAACTACGAGCAGTACTTC. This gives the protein CSARGTRNYEQYF.

The CDR3 coding sequence is TGCGCTAACAGCCAAGAACCTGTGGTGCGTGGAGAGCAGTTCTTC. This sequence encodes CANSQEPVVRGEQFF. The V call is TRBV4-1, the J call TRBJ2-1, with D hard to call. Germline V CDR1 and CDR2: MGHRA, YSYEKL. The CDR3 loop spans 15 amino acids.

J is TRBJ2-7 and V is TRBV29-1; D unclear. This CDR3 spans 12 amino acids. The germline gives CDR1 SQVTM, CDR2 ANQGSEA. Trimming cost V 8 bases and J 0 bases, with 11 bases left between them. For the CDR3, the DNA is TGCAGCATTTTAACGGACTCCTACGAGCAGTACTTC. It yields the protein CSILTDSYEQYF.

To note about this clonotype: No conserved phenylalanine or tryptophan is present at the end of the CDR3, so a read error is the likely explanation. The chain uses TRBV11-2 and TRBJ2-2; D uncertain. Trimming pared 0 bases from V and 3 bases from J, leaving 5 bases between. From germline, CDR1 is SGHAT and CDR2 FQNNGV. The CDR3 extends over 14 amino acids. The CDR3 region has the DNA TGTGCCAGCAGCTTAGAGTCTCACACCGGGGAGCTGTTTTTG. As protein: CASSLESHTGELFL.

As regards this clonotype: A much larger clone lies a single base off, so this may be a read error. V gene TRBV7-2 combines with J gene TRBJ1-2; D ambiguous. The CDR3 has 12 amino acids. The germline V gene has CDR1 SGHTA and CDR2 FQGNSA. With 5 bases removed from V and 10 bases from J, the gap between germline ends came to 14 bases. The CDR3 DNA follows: TGTGCCAGCAGCGTCCCCCACTTCGTCTACACCTTC. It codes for CASSVPHFVYTF.

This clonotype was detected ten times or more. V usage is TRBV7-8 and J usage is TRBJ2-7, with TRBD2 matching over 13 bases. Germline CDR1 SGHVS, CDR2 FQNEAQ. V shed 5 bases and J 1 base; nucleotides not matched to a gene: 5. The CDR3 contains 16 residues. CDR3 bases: TGTGCCAGCAGCCCGGGACTAGCGGGAACATCCTACGAGCAGTACTTC. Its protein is CASSPGLAGTSYEQYF. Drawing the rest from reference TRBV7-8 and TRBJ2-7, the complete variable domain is GAGVSQSPRYKVAKRGQDVALRCDPISGHVSLFWYQQALGQGPEFLTYFQNEAQLDKSGLPSDRFFAERPEGSVSTLKIQRTQQEDSAVYLCASSPGLAGTSYEQYFGPGTRLTVT.

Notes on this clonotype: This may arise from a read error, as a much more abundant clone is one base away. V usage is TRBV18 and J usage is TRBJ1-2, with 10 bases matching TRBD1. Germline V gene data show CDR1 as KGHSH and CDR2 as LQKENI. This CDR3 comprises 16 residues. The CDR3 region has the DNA TGTGCCTGCTCACCACCGGGACAGGGGAATGACTATGGCTACACCTTC. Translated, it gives CACSPPGQGNDYGYTF.

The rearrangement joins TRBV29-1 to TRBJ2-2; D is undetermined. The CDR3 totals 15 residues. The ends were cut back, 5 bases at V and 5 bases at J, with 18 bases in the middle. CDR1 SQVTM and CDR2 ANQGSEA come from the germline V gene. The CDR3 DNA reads TGCAGCGTTACCCCGCCGATGGGGAATACCGGGGAGCTGTTTTTT. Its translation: CSVTPPMGNTGELFF.

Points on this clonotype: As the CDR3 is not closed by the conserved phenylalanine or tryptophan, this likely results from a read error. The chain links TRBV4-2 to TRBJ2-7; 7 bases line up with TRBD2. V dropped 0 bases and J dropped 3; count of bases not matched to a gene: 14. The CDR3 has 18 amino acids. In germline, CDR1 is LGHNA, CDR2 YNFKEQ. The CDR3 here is CASSQEGLAGDDRYEQYL. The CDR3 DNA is TGTGCCAGCAGCCAAGAAGGACTTGCGGGAGATGACCGCTACGAGCAGTACCTC.

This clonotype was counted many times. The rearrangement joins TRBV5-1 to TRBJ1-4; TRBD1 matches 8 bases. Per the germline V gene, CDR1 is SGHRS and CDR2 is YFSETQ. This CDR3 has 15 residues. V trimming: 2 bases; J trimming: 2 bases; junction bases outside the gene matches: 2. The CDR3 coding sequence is TGCGCCAGCAGCTTCCAGGGGGCTACTAATGAAAAACTGTTTTTT. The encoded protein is CASSFQGATNEKLFF.

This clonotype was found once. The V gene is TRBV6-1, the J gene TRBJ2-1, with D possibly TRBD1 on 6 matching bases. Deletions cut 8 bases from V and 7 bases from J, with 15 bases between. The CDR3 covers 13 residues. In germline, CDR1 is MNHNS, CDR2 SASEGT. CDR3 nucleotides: TGTGCCAGCCCAGGGGTCTGGGGGAATGAGCAGTTCTTC. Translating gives CASPGVWGNEQFF.

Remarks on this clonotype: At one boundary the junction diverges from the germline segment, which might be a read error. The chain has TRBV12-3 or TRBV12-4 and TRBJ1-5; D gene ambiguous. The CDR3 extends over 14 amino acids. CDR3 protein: CASKTKGADQPQNF. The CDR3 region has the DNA TGTGCCAGCAAAACAAAAGGCGCGGATCAGCCCCAGAATTTT.

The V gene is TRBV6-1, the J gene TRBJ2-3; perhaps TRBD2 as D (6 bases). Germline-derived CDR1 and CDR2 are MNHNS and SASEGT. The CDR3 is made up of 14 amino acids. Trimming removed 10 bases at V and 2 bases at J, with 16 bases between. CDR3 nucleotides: TGTGCCAACCGTGAGGGACTTCACACAGATACGCAGTATTTT. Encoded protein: CANREGLHTDTQYF.

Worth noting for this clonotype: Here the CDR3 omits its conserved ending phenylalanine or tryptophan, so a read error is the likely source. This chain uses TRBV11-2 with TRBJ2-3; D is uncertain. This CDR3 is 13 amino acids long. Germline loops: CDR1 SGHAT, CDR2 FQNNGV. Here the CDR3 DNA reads TGTGCTAGCAGCTTAGTGGAGTCAGATACGCAGTATTAT. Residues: CASSLVESDTQYY.

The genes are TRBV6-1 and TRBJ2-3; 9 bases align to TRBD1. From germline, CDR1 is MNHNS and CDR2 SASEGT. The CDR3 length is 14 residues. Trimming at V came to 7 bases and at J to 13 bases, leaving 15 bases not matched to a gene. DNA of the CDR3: TGTGCCAGCAATGGCACAGGGGGCCGTGATACAGAGTATTTT. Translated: CASNGTGGRDTEYF.

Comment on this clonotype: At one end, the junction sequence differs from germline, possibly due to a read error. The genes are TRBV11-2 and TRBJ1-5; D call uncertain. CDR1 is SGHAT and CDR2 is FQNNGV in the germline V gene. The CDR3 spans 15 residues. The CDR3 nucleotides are TGTGCCAGCAGCTTAGATGGATTGAACAATCAGCCCCAGGATTTT. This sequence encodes CASSLDGLNNQPQDF. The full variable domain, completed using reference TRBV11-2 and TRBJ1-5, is EAGVAQSPRYKIIEKRQSVAFWCNPISGHATLYWYQQILGQGPKLLIQFQNNGVVDDSQLPKDRFSAERLKGVDSTLKIQPAKLEDSAVYLCASSLDGLNNQPQDFGDGTRLSIL.

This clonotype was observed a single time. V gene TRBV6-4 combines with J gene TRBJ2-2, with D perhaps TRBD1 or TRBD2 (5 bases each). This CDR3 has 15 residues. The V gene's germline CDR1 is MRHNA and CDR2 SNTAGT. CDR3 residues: CANSEQGANTGELFF. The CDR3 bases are TGTGCAAACAGTGAGCAGGGAGCGAACACCGGGGAGCTGTTTTTT.

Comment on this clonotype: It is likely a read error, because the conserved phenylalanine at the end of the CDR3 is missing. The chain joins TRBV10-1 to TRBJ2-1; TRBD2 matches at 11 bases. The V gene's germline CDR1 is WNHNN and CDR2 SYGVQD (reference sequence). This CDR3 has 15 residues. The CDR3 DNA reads TGCGCCAGCAGCACACTAGCGGGAGTGGGGAATGATCAGTTCTTA. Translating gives CASSTLAGVGNDQFL.

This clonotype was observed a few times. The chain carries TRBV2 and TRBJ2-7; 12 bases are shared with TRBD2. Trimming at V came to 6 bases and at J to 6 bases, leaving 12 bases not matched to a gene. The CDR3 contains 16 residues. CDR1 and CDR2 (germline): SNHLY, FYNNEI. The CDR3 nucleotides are TGTGCCAGCAGCCGCAACCCGGGACTAGCGGGTAGCGAGCAGTACTTC. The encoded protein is CASSRNPGLAGSEQYF.

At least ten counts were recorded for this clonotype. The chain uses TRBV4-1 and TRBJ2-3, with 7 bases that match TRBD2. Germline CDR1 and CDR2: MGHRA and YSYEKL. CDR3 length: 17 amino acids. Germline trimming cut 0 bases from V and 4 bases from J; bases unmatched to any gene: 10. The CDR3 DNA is TGCGCCAGCAGCCAAGAGGTAGCGGGTAGTGGCCCAGATACGCAGTATTTT. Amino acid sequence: CASSQEVAGSGPDTQYF.

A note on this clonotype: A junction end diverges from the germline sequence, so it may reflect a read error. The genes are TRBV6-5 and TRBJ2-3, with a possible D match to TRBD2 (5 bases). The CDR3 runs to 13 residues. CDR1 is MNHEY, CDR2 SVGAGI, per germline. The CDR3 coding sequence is TGTGCCAGCAGCAAAGAAGCGGCAGATACGAAGTATTTT. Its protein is CASSKEAADTKYF.

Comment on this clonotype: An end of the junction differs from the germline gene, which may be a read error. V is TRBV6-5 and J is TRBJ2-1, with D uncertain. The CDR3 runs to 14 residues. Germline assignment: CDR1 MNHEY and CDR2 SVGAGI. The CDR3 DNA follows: TGTGCCAGCAATTACTCCGGTCGAAAAAATGAGCAGTTCTTC. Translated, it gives CASNYSGRKNEQFF.

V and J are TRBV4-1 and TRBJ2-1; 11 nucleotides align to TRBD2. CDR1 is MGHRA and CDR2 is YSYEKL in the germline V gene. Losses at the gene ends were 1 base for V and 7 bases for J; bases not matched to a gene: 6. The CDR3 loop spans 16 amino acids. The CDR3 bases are TGCGCCAGCAGCCAAGTTATGGCTAGCGGGAGGAATGAGCAGTTCTTC. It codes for CASSQVMASGRNEQFF.

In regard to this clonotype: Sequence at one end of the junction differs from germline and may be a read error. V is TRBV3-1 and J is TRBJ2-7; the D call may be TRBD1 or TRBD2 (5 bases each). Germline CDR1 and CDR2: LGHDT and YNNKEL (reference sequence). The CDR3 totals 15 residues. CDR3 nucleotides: TGTGTCAGCAGCCAAAACCGGGACCCACGCTCCGAGCAGTACTTC. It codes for CVSSQNRDPRSEQYF.

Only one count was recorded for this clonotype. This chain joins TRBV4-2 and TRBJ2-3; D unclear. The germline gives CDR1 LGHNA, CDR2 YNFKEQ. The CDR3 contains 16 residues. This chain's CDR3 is CVCSPAREESTDTQYF. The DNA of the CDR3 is TGTGTCTGCAGCCCGGCACGCGAGGAGAGCACAGATACGCAGTATTTT.

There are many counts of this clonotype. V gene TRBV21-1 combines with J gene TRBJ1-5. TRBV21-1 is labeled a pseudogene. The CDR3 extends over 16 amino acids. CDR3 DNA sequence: TGTGCCAGCAGCAAATATAAAGGGAGGGCCAATCAGCCCCAGCATTTT. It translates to CASSKYKGRANQPQHF.